This T cell receptor (beta chain) was retrieved from a study of early T cells in non-severe SARS-CoV-2 infection. Overall study: The sequenced material was bulk RNA from unsorted whole blood, and its chains were unpaired. Findings and caveats of the study: VDJdb-based matching was biased toward anti-spike CD8 responses and missed private and CD4 specificities.

There are a few counts of this clonotype. The antigen is undetermined. This CDR3 has 13 amino acids. Germline V gene sequence: CDR1 LNHDA, CDR2 SQIVND (reference sequence). V lost 7 bases to trimming and J lost 7 bases, with 17 bases between them. Separate cDNA molecules each had unique molecular identifiers attached to them. TCRdb re-called the 5' RACE reads with MiXCR, one entry per CDR3 protein. The table lists around 30,000 distinct CDR3 sequences, roughly 5.8% of them singletons. The sequence was obtained from an adult who was a healthcare worker with PCR-confirmed SARS-CoV-2 infection or an uninfected control (not recorded which). The chain has TRBV19 and TRBJ2-7; TRBD1 is a possible D gene (6 bases). Sample: whole blood. The CDR3 coding sequence is TGTGCCAGTACTCAGGGGCCTGAGGGGGAGCAGTACTTC. Translation gives CASTQGPEGEQYF.